The sample holds one count of the clone carrying this TCR beta chain. The data are from a study of T cells in Graves' hyperthyroidism and ophthalmopathy. V was clipped by 5 bases and J by 3 bases, with 21 bases between them. Germline values: CDR1 SGHVS, CDR2 FNYEAQ. The CDR3 has 17 amino acids. Researchers took RNA transcripts and amplified the TCR beta CDR3 regions from them. When the TCR CDR3 underwent first-round RT-PCR, the HTBI primer set was used. TCRdb re-analysed the multiplex PCR reads in MiXCR, keeping a single row per CDR3 protein. The repertoire holds 610,000 or so distinct CDR3 sequences, with around 42% as singletons.

The material sequenced was peripheral blood or thyroid tissue (not recorded which). The chain combines TRBV7-6 with TRBJ2-3; no clear D gene. The clonotype originates from a woman aged 18-29 years with Graves' hyperthyroidism. The CDR3 DNA is TGTGCCAGCAGCCAAGGGTGGGCAGACCGCATAACAGATACGCAGTATTTT. This gives the protein CASSQGWADRITDTQYF.